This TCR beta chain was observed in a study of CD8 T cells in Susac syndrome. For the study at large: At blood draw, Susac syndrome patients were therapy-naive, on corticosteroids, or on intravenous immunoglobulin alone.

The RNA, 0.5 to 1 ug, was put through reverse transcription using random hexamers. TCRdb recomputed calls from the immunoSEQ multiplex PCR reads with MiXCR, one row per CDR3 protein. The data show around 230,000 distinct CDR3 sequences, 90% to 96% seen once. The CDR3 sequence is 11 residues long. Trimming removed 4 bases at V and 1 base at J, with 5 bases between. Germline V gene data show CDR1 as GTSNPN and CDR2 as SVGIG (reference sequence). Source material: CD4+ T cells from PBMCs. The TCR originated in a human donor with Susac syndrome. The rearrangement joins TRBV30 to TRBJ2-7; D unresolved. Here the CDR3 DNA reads TGTGCCTGGATTAGGTCCTACGAGCAGTACTTC. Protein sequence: CAWIRSYEQYF.